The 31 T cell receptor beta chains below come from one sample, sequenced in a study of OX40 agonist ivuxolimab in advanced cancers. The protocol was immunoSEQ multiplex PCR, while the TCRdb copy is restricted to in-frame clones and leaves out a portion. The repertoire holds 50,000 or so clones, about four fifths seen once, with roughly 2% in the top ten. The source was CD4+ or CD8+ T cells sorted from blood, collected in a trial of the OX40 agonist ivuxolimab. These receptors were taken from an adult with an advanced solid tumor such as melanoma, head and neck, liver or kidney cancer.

The CDR3 DNA reads as TGCGCCAGCAGCGTCACCTATGGGGGTAGGGATGAGCAGTTCTTC. This translates into CASSVTYGGRDEQFF. The chain employs TRBV5-1 and TRBJ2-1; tentatively, D is TRBD1 or TRBD2 (5 bases each). V lost 4 bases and J lost 8, with 19 bases in between. This CDR3 comprises 15 residues. Germline assignment: CDR1 SGHRS and CDR2 YFSETQ.

The CDR3 DNA follows: TGTGCCAGCAGTCTTCACCAGGGTCCCCTCCACTTT. This codes for CASSLHQGPLHF. This sequence joins TRBV27 and TRBJ1-6, with D tentatively TRBD1 (5 bases). This CDR3 contains 12 residues. The V gene's germline CDR1 is MNHEY and CDR2 SMNVEV (reference sequence). Trimming pared 5 bases from V and 13 bases from J, leaving 12 bases between.

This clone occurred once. The CDR3 spells CASKKRDSGPYEQYF. The CDR3 DNA is TGTGCCAGCAAAAAACGGGACTCCGGCCCGTACGAGCAGTACTTC. V is TRBV6-5 and J is TRBJ2-7; D is perhaps TRBD2 (6 bases). The CDR3 runs 15 residues. Germline V gene data show CDR1 as MNHEY and CDR2 as SVGAGI. The V end lost 7 bases, the J end lost 4 bases, and 20 bases lay between the germline ends.

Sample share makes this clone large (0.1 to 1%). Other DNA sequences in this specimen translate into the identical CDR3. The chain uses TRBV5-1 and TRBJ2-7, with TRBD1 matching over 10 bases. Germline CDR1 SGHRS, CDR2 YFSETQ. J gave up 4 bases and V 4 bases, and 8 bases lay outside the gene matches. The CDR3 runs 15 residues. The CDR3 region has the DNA TGCGCCAGCAGCCCAGCCCCGGGACAGGGGTACGAGCAGTACTTC. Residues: CASSPAPGQGYEQYF.

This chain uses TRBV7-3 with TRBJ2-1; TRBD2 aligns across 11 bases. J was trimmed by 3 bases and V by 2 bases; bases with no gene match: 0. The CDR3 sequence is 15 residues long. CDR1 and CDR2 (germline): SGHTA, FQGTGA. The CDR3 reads CASSLGTSGYNEQFF. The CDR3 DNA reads TGTGCCAGCAGCTTAGGGACTAGCGGCTACAATGAGCAGTTCTTC. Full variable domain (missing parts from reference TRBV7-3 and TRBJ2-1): GAGVSQTPSNKVTEKGKYVELRCDPISGHTALYWYRQSLGQGPEFLIYFQGTGAADDSGLPNDRFFAVRPEGSVSTLKIQRTERGDSAVYLCASSLGTSGYNEQFFGPGTRLTVL.

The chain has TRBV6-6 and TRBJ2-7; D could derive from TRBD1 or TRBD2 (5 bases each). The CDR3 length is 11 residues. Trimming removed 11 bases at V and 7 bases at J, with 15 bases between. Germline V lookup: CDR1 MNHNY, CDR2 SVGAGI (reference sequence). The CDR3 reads CAARGVGEQYF. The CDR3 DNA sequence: TGTGCCGCTAGAGGGGTCGGGGAGCAGTACTTC.

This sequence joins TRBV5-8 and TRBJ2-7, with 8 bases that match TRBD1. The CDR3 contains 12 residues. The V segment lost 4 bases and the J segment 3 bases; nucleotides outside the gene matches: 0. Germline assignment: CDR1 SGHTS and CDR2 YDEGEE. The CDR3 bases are TGTGCCAGCAGCGACAGGGGCTACGAGCAGTACTTC. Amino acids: CASSDRGYEQYF.

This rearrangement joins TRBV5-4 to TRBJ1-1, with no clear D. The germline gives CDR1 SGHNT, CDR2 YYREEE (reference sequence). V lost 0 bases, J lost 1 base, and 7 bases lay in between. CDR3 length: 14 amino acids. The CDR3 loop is CASSLGNRNTEAFF. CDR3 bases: TGTGCCAGCAGCTTGGGGAACAGGAACACTGAAGCTTTCTTT.

The CDR3 coding sequence is TGTGCCACCAGCAGTAGGGAGGGGATGATCCGAGAGACCCAGTACTTC. It encodes CATSSREGMIRETQYF. The chain has TRBV15 and TRBJ2-5; 7 nucleotides match TRBD2. This CDR3 comprises 16 residues. Per the germline V gene, CDR1 is LNHNV and CDR2 is YYDKDF (reference sequence). V dropped 3 bases and J dropped 4; count of bases not matched to a gene: 11.

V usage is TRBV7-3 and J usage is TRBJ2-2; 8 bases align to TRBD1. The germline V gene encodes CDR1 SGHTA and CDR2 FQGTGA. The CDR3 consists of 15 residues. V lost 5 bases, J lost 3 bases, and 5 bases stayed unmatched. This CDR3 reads CASSPQGAYTGELFF. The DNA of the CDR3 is TGTGCCAGCAGCCCGCAGGGGGCATACACCGGGGAGCTGTTTTTT. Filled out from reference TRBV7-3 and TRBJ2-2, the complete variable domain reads GAGVSQTPSNKVTEKGKYVELRCDPISGHTALYWYRQSLGQGPEFLIYFQGTGAADDSGLPNDRFFAVRPEGSVSTLKIQRTERGDSAVYLCASSPQGAYTGELFFGEGSRLTVL.

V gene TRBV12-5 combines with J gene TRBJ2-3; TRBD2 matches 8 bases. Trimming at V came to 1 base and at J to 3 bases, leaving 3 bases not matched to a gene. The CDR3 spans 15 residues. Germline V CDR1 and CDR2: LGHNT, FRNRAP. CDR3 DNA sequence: TGTGCTAGTGGTTTGGGGTCGGGAGGGACAGATACGCAGTATTTT. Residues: CASGLGSGGTDTQYF.

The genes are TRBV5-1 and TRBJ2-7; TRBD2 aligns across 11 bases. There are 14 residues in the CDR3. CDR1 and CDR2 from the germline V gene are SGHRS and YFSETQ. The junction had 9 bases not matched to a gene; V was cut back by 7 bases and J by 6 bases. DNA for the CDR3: TGCGCCAGCGCACCTCAGACTAGCGGGATCGAGCAGTACTTC. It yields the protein CASAPQTSGIEQYF.

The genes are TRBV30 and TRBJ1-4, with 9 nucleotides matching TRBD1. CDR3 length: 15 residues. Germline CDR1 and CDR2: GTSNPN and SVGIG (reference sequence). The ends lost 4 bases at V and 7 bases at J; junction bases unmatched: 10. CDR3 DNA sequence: TGTGCCTGGACGCATCCCGGGACAGGGTTTGAAAAACTGTTTTTT. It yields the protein CAWTHPGTGFEKLFF. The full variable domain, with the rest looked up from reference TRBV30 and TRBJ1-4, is SQTIHQWPATLVQPVGSPLSLECTVEGTSNPNLYWYRQAAGRGLQLLFYSVGIGQISSEVPQNLSASRPQDRQFILSSKKLLLSDSGFYLCAWTHPGTGFEKLFFGSGTQLSVL.

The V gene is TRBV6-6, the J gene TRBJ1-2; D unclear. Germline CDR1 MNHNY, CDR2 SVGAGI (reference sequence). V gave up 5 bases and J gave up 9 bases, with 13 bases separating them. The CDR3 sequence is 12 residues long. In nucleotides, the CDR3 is TGTGCCAGCAGTAACGGAGCGTTTAGCTACACCTTC. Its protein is CASSNGAFSYTF.

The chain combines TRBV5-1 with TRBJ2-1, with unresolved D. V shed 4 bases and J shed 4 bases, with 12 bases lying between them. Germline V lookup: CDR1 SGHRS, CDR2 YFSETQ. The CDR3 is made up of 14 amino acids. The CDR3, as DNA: TGCGCCAGCAGCAGATTAACAGATTACAATGAGCAGTTCTTC. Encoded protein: CASSRLTDYNEQFF.

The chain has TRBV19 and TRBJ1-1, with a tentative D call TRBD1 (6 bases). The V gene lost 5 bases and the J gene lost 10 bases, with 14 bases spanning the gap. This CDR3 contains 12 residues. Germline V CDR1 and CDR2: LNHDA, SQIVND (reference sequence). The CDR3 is CASSLNREGAFF. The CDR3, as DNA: TGTGCCAGTAGTCTAAACAGGGAGGGAGCTTTCTTT.

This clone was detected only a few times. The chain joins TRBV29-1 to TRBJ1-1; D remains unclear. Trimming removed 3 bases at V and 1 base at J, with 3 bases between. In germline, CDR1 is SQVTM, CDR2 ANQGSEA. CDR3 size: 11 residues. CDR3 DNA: TGCAGCGTTGAGGGGAACACTGAAGCTTTCTTT. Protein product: CSVEGNTEAFF.

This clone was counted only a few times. CDR3 sequence: CASSLDRGYEQYF. CDR3 bases: TGTGCCAGCAGCTTGGACAGGGGTTACGAGCAGTACTTC. The rearrangement uses TRBV7-9 and TRBJ2-7; 9 nucleotides line up with TRBD1. Unmatched junction bases numbered 1, after V lost 3 bases and J lost 4 bases. This CDR3 spans 13 amino acids. Looked up from germline, CDR1 is SEHNR and CDR2 is FQNEAQ (reference sequence).

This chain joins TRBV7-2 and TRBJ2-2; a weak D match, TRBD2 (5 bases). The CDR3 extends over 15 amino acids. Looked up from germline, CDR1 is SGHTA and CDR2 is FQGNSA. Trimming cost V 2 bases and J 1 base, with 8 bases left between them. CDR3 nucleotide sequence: TGTGCCAGCAGCTTAAGCGGAATGAACACCGGGGAGCTGTTTTTT. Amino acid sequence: CASSLSGMNTGELFF.

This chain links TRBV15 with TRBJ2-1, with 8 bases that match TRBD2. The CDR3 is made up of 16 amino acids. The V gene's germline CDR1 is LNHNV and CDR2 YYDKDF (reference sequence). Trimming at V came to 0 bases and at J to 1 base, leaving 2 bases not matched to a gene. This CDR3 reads CATSRDRGGSYNEQFF. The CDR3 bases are TGTGCCACCAGCAGAGACCGCGGGGGGTCCTACAATGAGCAGTTCTTC.

The DNA for the CDR3 is TGTGCTAGTGGTTTGGTAGCCGGGCTGGGAACTGAAGCTTTCTTT. The encoded protein is CASGLVAGLGTEAFF. The J gene is TRBJ1-1, the V gene TRBV12-5; D not resolved. V shed 0 bases and J shed 5 bases, with 13 bases lying between them. The length of the CDR3 is 15 residues. CDR1 is LGHNT and CDR2 is FRNRAP in the germline V gene.

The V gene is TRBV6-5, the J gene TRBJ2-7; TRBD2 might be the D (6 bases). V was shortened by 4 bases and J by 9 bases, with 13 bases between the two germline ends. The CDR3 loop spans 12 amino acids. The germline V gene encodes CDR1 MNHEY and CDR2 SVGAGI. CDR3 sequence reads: CASSSRTTAQYF. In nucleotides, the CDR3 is TGTGCCAGCAGTTCCCGGACTACGGCGCAGTACTTC.

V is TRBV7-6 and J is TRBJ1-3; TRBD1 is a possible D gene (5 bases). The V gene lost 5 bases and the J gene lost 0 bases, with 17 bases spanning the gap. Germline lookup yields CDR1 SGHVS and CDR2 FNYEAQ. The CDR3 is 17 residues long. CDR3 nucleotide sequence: TGTGCCAGCAGCCCAAACCCGGGACCGAACTCTGGAAACACCATATATTTT. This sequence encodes CASSPNPGPNSGNTIYF.

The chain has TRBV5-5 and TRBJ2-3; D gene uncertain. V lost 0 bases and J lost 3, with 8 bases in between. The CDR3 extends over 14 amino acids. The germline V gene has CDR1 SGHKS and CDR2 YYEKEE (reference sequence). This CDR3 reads CASSLDSVTDTQYF. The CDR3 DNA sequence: TGTGCCAGCAGCTTGGACAGTGTGACAGATACGCAGTATTTT.

CDR3 in amino acids: CASSSPGGMNTEAFF. The CDR3 DNA reads as TGTGCCAGCAGTTCCCCAGGGGGCATGAACACTGAAGCTTTCTTT. The gene calls are TRBV28 and TRBJ1-1, with TRBD1 matching over 8 bases. The J segment lost 0 bases and the V segment lost 4 bases, leaving 4 bases of the junction unmatched. The germline V gene encodes CDR1 MDHEN and CDR2 SYDVKM. The CDR3 spans 15 residues.

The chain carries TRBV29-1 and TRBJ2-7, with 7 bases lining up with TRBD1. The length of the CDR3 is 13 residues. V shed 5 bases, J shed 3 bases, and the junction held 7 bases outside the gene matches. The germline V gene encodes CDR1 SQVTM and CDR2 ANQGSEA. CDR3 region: CSVYVGGVYEQYF. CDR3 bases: TGCAGCGTTTACGTAGGGGGCGTCTACGAGCAGTACTTC.

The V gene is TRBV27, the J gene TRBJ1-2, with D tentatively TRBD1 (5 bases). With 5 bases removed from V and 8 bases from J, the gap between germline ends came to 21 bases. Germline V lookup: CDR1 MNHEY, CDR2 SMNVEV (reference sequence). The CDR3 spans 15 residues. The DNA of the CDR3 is TGTGCCAGCAGTCTCAATCCGGACACGCGGAGAGGCTACACCTTC. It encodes CASSLNPDTRRGYTF.

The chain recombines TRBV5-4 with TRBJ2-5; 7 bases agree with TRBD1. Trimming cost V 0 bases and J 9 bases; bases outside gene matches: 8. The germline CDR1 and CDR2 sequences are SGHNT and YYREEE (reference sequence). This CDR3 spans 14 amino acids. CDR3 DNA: TGTGCCAGCAGCTTGGGGACTGGGCAGGGGGCCCAGTACTTC. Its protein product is CASSLGTGQGAQYF.

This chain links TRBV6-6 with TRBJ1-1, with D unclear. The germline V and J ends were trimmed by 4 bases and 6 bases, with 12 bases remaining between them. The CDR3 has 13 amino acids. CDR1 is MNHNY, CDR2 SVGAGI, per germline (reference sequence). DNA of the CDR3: TGTGCCAGCAGTTTGCAACAAGGAGCTGAAGCTTTCTTT. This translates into CASSLQQGAEAFF.

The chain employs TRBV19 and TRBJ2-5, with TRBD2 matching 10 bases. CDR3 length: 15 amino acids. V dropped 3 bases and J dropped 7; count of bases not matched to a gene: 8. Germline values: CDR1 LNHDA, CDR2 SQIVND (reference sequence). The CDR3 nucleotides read TGTGCCAGTAGTATCAAGCGGGGGGGCCCAGGGACCCAGTACTTC. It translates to CASSIKRGGPGTQYF.

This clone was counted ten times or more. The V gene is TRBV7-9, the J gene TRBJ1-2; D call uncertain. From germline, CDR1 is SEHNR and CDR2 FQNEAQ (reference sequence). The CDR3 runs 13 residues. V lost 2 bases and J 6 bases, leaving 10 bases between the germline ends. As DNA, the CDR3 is TGTGCCAGCAGCTTAAGGGAGAGTGATGGCTACACCTTC. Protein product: CASSLRESDGYTF.